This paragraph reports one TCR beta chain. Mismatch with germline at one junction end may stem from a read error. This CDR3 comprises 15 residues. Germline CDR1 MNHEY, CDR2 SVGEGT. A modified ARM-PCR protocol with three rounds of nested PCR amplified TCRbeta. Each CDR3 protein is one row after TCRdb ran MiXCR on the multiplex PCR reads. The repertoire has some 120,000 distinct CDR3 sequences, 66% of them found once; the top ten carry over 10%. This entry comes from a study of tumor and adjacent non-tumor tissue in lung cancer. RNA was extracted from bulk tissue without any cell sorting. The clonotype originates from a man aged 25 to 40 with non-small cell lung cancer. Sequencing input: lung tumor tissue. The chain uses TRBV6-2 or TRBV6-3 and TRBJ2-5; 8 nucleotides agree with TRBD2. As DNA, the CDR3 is TGTGCCAGCAGTCTCGGGGGGGCAGGTCAAGTGACCCAGTACTTC. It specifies CASSLGGAGQVTQYF.